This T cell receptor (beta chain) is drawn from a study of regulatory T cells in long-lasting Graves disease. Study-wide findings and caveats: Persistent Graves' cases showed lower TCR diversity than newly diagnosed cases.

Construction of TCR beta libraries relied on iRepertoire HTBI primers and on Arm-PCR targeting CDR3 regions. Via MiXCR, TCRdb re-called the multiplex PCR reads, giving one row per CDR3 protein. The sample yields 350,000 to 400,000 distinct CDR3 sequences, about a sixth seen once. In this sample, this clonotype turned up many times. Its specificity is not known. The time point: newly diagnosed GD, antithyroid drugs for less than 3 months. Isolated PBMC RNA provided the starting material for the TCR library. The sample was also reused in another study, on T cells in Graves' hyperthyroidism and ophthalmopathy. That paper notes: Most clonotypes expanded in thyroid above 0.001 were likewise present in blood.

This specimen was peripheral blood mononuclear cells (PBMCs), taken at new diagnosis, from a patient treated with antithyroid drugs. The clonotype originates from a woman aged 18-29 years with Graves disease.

CDR3 residues: CASSLRSGSRTDTQYF. Written as DNA, the CDR3 is TGTGCCAGCAGCTTACGAAGCGGGAGCCGCACAGATACGCAGTATTTT. This sequence joins TRBV7-9 and TRBJ2-3; 8 nucleotides line up with TRBD2. Per the germline V gene, CDR1 is SEHNR and CDR2 is FQNEAQ (reference sequence). V shed 2 bases and J 1 base; nucleotides not matched to a gene: 5. This CDR3 has 16 amino acids.